Shown below are 27 T cell receptor beta chains from a single sample sequenced in a study of beta chain features in type 1 diabetes. Investigators reverse transcribed all isolated RNA, so they sequenced expressed TCRB transcripts. The table came from immunoSEQ multiplex PCR; TCRdb's copy has only in-frame clones and leaves some out. The sample holds over 600,000 clones, roughly 12% seen once. The antigens of these receptors remain unknown. Study-wide points: Researchers report that Type 1 diabetes patients had moderately but significantly shorter TCRB CDR3s across all four CD4+ subsets.

The sample taken for sequencing was naive CD4+ T cells from blood. Receptors were obtained from a man aged 25-45 years with type 1 diabetes.

This chain connects TRBV18 to TRBJ2-5, with D unclear. Germline CDR1 reads KGHSH; CDR2 reads LQKENI. CDR3 length: 15 amino acids. Trimming stripped 4 bases from V and 0 bases from J, with 12 bases between. CDR3 loop: CASSLNRAYQETQYF. For the CDR3, the DNA is TGTGCCAGCTCACTGAACCGGGCTTACCAAGAGACCCAGTACTTC.

In regard to this clone: This CDR3 is also generated by other DNA sequences in the sample. CDR3 region: CASSLDRDNEQFF. The CDR3, as DNA: TGTGCCAGCAGCTTAGATCGAGACAATGAGCAGTTCTTC. V gene TRBV11-2 combines with J gene TRBJ2-1; D is unclear. V lost 0 bases to trimming and J lost 5 bases, with 5 bases between them. Germline CDR1 reads SGHAT; CDR2 reads FQNNGV. The CDR3 has 13 amino acids.

The rearrangement uses TRBV9 and TRBJ1-2; 8 nucleotides line up with TRBD1. This CDR3 spans 14 amino acids. The V and J ends lost 3 bases and 4 bases, in that order; junction bases with no gene match: 5. CDR1 is SGDLS and CDR2 is YYNGEE in the germline V gene. CDR3 coding DNA: TGTGCCAGCAGCGCGACAGGGGAGGGCTATGGCTACACCTTC. As protein: CASSATGEGYGYTF. Looking up the rest from reference TRBV9 and TRBJ1-2 gives the full variable domain: DSGVTQTPKHLITATGQRVTLRCSPRSGDLSVYWYQQSLDQGLQFLIQYYNGEERAKGNILERFSAQQFPDLHSELNLSSLELGDSALYFCASSATGEGYGYTFGSGTRLTVV.

J is TRBJ2-7 and V is TRBV5-6, with TRBD2 as a possible D gene (6 bases). The germline gives CDR1 SGHDT, CDR2 YYEEEE. The CDR3 has 16 residues. Trimming pared 3 bases from V and 3 bases from J, leaving 19 bases between. CDR3 sequence (DNA): TGTGCCAGCAGCTCCCCACGGGGGAACGGGGTCTACGAGCAGTACTTC. As protein: CASSSPRGNGVYEQYF.

J is TRBJ2-7 and V is TRBV30; 7 nucleotides align to TRBD1. The CDR3 has 13 amino acids. The J segment lost 4 bases and the V segment lost 5 bases, leaving 8 bases of the junction unmatched. The germline CDR1 and CDR2 sequences are GTSNPN and SVGIG (reference sequence). CDR3 sequence: CAWRQGNSYEQYF. CDR3 sequence (DNA): TGTGCCTGGCGACAGGGTAACTCTTACGAGCAGTACTTC.

The genes are TRBV7-9 and TRBJ1-1, with D perhaps TRBD1 (5 bases). Germline V gives CDR1 SEHNR, CDR2 FQNEAQ (reference sequence). The length of the CDR3 is 16 residues. V was clipped by 7 bases and J by 1 base, with 19 bases between them. The CDR3 region is CASIQDDQEWNTEAFF. The CDR3 region has the DNA TGTGCCAGCATACAGGACGACCAAGAGTGGAACACTGAAGCTTTCTTT.

The V call is TRBV7-2, the J call TRBJ2-1; TRBD2 is a possible D gene (5 bases). The length of the CDR3 is 15 residues. V lost 4 bases and J 0 bases, leaving 10 bases between the germline ends. Germline loops: CDR1 SGHTA, CDR2 FQGNSA. The DNA for the CDR3 is TGTGCCAGCAGCTCGGTGGGGAGCTCCTACAATGAGCAGTTCTTC. This sequence encodes CASSSVGSSYNEQFF.

The chain has TRBV6-5 and TRBJ1-1; TRBD1 is a possible D gene (6 bases). Trimming stripped 0 bases from V and 4 bases from J, with 15 bases between. Germline CDR1 MNHEY, CDR2 SVGAGI. CDR3 size: 16 residues. Here the CDR3 reads CASSYSSQGRSTEAFF. In nucleotides, the CDR3 is TGTGCCAGCAGTTACTCCTCACAGGGCAGAAGCACTGAAGCTTTCTTT.

This clone turned up a few times. The rearrangement links TRBV30 to TRBJ1-6; TRBD1 might be the D (6 bases). Germline V gene sequence: CDR1 GTSNPN, CDR2 SVGIG (reference sequence). Deletions cut 0 bases from V and 8 bases from J, with 14 bases between. This CDR3 spans 15 amino acids. The CDR3 protein is CAWSVQGGRDSPLHF. CDR3 DNA: TGTGCCTGGAGTGTACAAGGGGGAAGGGATTCACCCCTCCACTTT.

This chain links TRBV14 with TRBJ1-2, with 8 positions matching TRBD1. The V gene's germline CDR1 is SGHDN and CDR2 FVKESK. The CDR3 length is 13 residues. Trimming removed 0 bases from V and 8 bases from J; junction bases left unmatched: 2. For the CDR3, the DNA is TGTGCCAGCAGCCAAGAACAGGGGGTCGGCTACACCTTC. Translating gives CASSQEQGVGYTF.

This clone came up a few times. The chain couples TRBV5-6 to TRBJ2-7; D may be TRBD2 (6 bases). Trimming left V 0 bases short and J 4 bases short, with 8 bases between. The germline V gene has CDR1 SGHDT and CDR2 YYEEEE. CDR3 length equals 13 residues. For the CDR3, the DNA is TGTGCCAGCAGCTTGGTTGGAGGGTACGAGCAGTACTTC. This gives the protein CASSLVGGYEQYF.

V is TRBV9 and J is TRBJ1-1; 8 bases agree with TRBD1. Germline values: CDR1 SGDLS, CDR2 YYNGEE. With V trimmed by 0 bases and J by 4 bases, 2 bases remained unmatched. CDR3 length: 14 amino acids. The CDR3 nucleotides read TGTGCCAGCAGCGTAGATGACAGGGGCACTGAAGCTTTCTTT. Translating gives CASSVDDRGTEAFF.

This clone came up a few times. The chain carries TRBV20-1 and TRBJ1-2; D gene ambiguous. The CDR3 is made up of 10 amino acids. V lost 6 bases, J lost 2 bases, and 4 bases lay in between. Per the germline V gene, CDR1 is DFQATT and CDR2 is SNEGSKA (reference sequence). CDR3 in amino acids: CSAANYGYTF. The CDR3 nucleotides are TGCAGTGCCGCAAACTATGGCTACACCTTC.

The chain has TRBV5-1 and TRBJ2-5; D is possibly TRBD2 (6 bases). The CDR3 loop spans 17 amino acids. Germline V gene sequence: CDR1 SGHRS, CDR2 YFSETQ. The germline V and J ends were trimmed by 0 bases and 0 bases, with 15 bases remaining between them. The CDR3 region has the DNA TGCGCCAGCAGCTTGGAGGTTGGAGGGGCCTACCAAGAGACCCAGTACTTC. Translated, it gives CASSLEVGGAYQETQYF. Complete variable domain (other parts from reference TRBV5-1 and TRBJ2-5): KAGVTQTPRYLIKTRGQQVTLSCSPISGHRSVSWYQQTPGQGLQFLFEYFSETQRNKGNFPGRFSGRQFSNSRSEMNVSTLELGDSALYLCASSLEVGGAYQETQYFGPGTRLLVL.

This clone was detected only a few times. This sequence joins TRBV29-1 and TRBJ2-7; 8 nucleotides align to TRBD2. V was pared by 4 bases and J by 6 bases, with 11 bases of the junction left unmatched. The germline CDR1 and CDR2 sequences are SQVTM and ANQGSEA. The CDR3 runs 14 residues. The DNA for the CDR3 is TGCAGCGTTGTCCCCCCCGGGGGGGTAGGCGAGCAGTACTTC. Its protein product is CSVVPPGGVGEQYF.

The chain combines TRBV29-1 with TRBJ1-1; the match to TRBD1 covers 8 bases. CDR3 length: 11 residues. Germline V lookup: CDR1 SQVTM, CDR2 ANQGSEA. V dropped 7 bases and J dropped 7; count of bases not matched to a gene: 5. CDR3 DNA sequence: TGCAGCGGCGACAGGGGTGTTGAAGCTTTCTTT. This sequence encodes CSGDRGVEAFF.

This clone was detected only a few times. The chain recombines TRBV28 with TRBJ2-3, with a possible D match to TRBD1 (6 bases). This CDR3 is built from 16 residues. From germline, CDR1 is MDHEN and CDR2 SYDVKM. V dropped 2 bases and J dropped 1 base, with 13 bases sitting between them. The CDR3 loop reads CASSLLGQPRTDTQYF. Here the CDR3 DNA reads TGTGCCAGCAGTTTACTTGGACAGCCACGCACAGATACGCAGTATTTT.

This clone has only one observation. The rearrangement joins TRBV6-1 to TRBJ1-2; 7 bases map to TRBD1. V shed 6 bases, J shed 0 bases, and the junction held 7 bases outside the gene matches. The CDR3 extends over 15 amino acids. Germline lookup yields CDR1 MNHNS and CDR2 SASEGT. In DNA form, the CDR3 reads TGTGCCAGCAGGACACAGGGGAATACTAACTATGGCTACACCTTC. Amino acid sequence: CASRTQGNTNYGYTF.

This clone was seen a few times. The genes are TRBV9 and TRBJ2-5; possible D gene TRBD1, 5 bases. V dropped 4 bases and J dropped 5 bases, with 24 bases sitting between them. Germline CDR1 reads SGDLS; CDR2 reads YYNGEE. The CDR3 is made up of 17 amino acids. CDR3 in amino acids: CASSSLGAMGSWETQYF. The CDR3 DNA reads TGTGCCAGCAGCTCCCTAGGGGCTATGGGCAGTTGGGAGACCCAGTACTTC.

The rearrangement links TRBV29-1 to TRBJ2-2, with a possible D match to TRBD1 (5 bases). This CDR3 spans 12 amino acids. Looked up from germline, CDR1 is SQVTM and CDR2 is ANQGSEA. V shed 7 bases and J shed 2 bases, with 8 bases lying between them. CDR3 region: CSGGQNTGELFF. The CDR3 region has the DNA TGCAGCGGTGGACAAAACACCGGGGAGCTGTTTTTT.

This clone was recorded a few times. The V and J genes are TRBV28 and TRBJ2-7, with 7 nucleotides matching TRBD1. CDR1 and CDR2 from the germline V gene are MDHEN and SYDVKM. J lost 2 bases, V lost 7 bases, and 11 bases had no gene match. The CDR3 contains 15 residues. The CDR3 sequence is CASTFGGTVTYEQYF. For the CDR3, the DNA is TGTGCCAGCACCTTCGGTGGGACAGTTACCTACGAGCAGTACTTC.

V gene TRBV19 combines with J gene TRBJ1-2; D gene uncertain. Germline V gene sequence: CDR1 LNHDA, CDR2 SQIVND (reference sequence). This CDR3 region has 13 residues. The V end was cut by 8 bases, the J end by 5 bases, with 15 bases between. The CDR3 is CASSEGTGYGYTF. The CDR3 DNA sequence: TGTGCCAGTTCGGAGGGTACGGGTTATGGCTACACCTTC.

The chain links TRBV7-2 to TRBJ1-2; 7 bases match TRBD1. CDR3 size: 13 residues. The junction had 7 bases not matched to a gene; V was cut back by 4 bases and J by 8 bases. Germline V CDR1 and CDR2: SGHTA, FQGNSA. CDR3 bases: TGTGCCAGCAGCTCAAACAGGGGTATGGGCTACACCTTC. Translation gives CASSSNRGMGYTF.

The chain is built from TRBV7-2 and TRBJ2-7; the D is unclear. Germline values: CDR1 SGHTA, CDR2 FQGNSA. The CDR3 has 15 amino acids. The germline V and J ends were trimmed by 4 bases and 6 bases, with 19 bases remaining between them. CDR3: CASSSERVTNLEQYF. The CDR3, as DNA: TGTGCCAGCAGCTCCGAAAGGGTTACCAACCTCGAGCAGTACTTC.

The gene calls are TRBV7-2 and TRBJ2-3, with 9 bases identical to TRBD2. The J segment lost 1 base and the V segment lost 2 bases, leaving 10 bases of the junction unmatched. The CDR3 covers 18 residues. Looked up from germline, CDR1 is SGHTA and CDR2 is FQGNSA. The CDR3 DNA follows: TGTGCCAGCAGCTTACCCACCCTCGCGGGGGGGGGCACAGATACGCAGTATTTT. As protein: CASSLPTLAGGGTDTQYF.

V is TRBV14 and J is TRBJ1-1, with D uncertain. The CDR3 loop spans 15 amino acids. V lost 0 bases to trimming and J lost 5 bases, with 13 bases between them. CDR1 and CDR2 from the germline V gene are SGHDN and FVKESK. In DNA form, the CDR3 reads TGTGCCAGCAGCCAAGATGGAGGGCTCCGAACTGAAGCTTTCTTT. Amino acids: CASSQDGGLRTEAFF.

To note about this clone: In the same sample, other DNA sequences code for this CDR3. The rearrangement uses TRBV9 and TRBJ2-7, with TRBD1 as a possible D gene (5 bases). Germline loops: CDR1 SGDLS, CDR2 YYNGEE. This CDR3 is 14 amino acids long. V gave up 0 bases and J gave up 0 bases, with 7 bases separating them. The CDR3 loop is CASSVGGSSYEQYF. The CDR3 coding sequence is TGTGCCAGCAGCGTAGGGGGCAGCTCCTACGAGCAGTACTTC.